This TCR beta chain was sequenced during a study of T cells in Graves' hyperthyroidism and ophthalmopathy. Comment on this clonotype: A much more abundant neighbour one base away suggests this may be a read error.

The CDR3 is 13 amino acids. Germline assignment: CDR1 LGHDT and CDR2 YNNKEL (reference sequence). Based on clinical symptoms, serum thyroxine and TRAb, thyroid ultrasound and orbital computed tomography, diagnoses were reached. The TCR beta CDR3 regions underwent amplification using RNA transcripts as the source. Initially, a first-round RT-PCR of the TCR CDR3 employed the HTBI primer set. TCRdb called the multiplex PCR reads again in MiXCR, with one record for every CDR3 protein. The sample shows some 270,000 distinct CDR3 sequences, roughly an eighth of them seen only once. The sequence was collected from a woman aged 35 to 49 with Graves' hyperthyroidism. The sample comprised blood. This sequence joins TRBV3-1 and TRBJ2-3; tentatively, D is TRBD1 (5 bases). CDR3 in DNA: TGTGCCAGCAGCCAACGAGGCACAGGTACGCAGTATTTT. Amino acids: CASSQRGTGTQYF.